Below are 7 T cell receptor beta chains sequenced from a single sample in a study of a mutant IDH1 vaccine in newly diagnosed glioma. No antigen is known for these receptors. Sequenced by immunoSEQ multiplex PCR; TCRdb stores in-frame clones only, minus some. The sample lists more than 30,000 clones; approximately 90% were seen once. Regarding time point: week 47, end of study. What each vaccine dose contained was 300 ug of mutant IDH1 20-mer peptide, accompanied by topical imiquimod. The source was PBMCs, collected from a glioma patient whose treatment included an IDH1 peptide vaccine. The receptors derive from a man in his forties or fifties with glioma.

The chain recombines TRBV2 with TRBJ2-1; a weak D match, TRBD1 (5 bases). Trimming stripped 8 bases from V and 1 base from J, with 12 bases between. The germline V gene encodes CDR1 SNHLY and CDR2 FYNNEI. This CDR3 region has 14 residues. CDR3 sequence reads: CASVVQGSYNEQFF. The CDR3 DNA follows: TGTGCCAGCGTAGTCCAGGGTTCCTACAATGAGCAGTTCTTC.

The chain couples TRBV29-1 to TRBJ1-1; no clear D gene. The CDR3 extends over 15 amino acids. The germline V and J ends were trimmed by 1 base and 4 bases, with 16 bases remaining between them. Looked up from germline, CDR1 is SQVTM and CDR2 is ANQGSEA. CDR3 sequence (DNA): TGCAGCGTTGAAGGGACCCATGGAGAATTCACTGAAGCTTTCTTT. It specifies CSVEGTHGEFTEAFF.

V gene TRBV6-5 combines with J gene TRBJ2-7, with D possibly matching TRBD2 (6 bases). The V end lost 2 bases, the J end lost 5 bases, and 10 bases lay between the germline ends. The CDR3 is 13 amino acids. The germline gives CDR1 MNHEY, CDR2 SVGAGI. The CDR3 sequence is CASSYGGSHEQYF. The CDR3 DNA sequence: TGTGCCAGCAGTTACGGAGGGTCCCACGAGCAGTACTTC.

Points on this clone: The germline gene is not matched at one end of the junction; a read error may be the cause. The rearrangement joins TRBV30 to TRBJ1-3, with D hard to call. This CDR3 spans 13 amino acids. The V gene's germline CDR1 is GTSNPN and CDR2 SVGIG (reference sequence). The DNA for the CDR3 is TGTGCCTGGAGTATAGCCTCTCGAAACACCATATATTTT. Its protein is CAWSIASRNTIYF.

This clone was seen only a few times. V and J are TRBV11-2 and TRBJ1-2, with D perhaps TRBD1 (6 bases). Between the trimmed V and J ends, which lost 5 bases and 1 base, there was a span of 23 bases. The CDR3 covers 18 residues. The germline V gene encodes CDR1 SGHAT and CDR2 FQNNGV. The chain's CDR3 is CASSLPVTGGPYNYGYTF. In nucleotides, the CDR3 is TGTGCCAGCAGCCTCCCCGTTACGGGGGGGCCCTATAACTATGGCTACACCTTC.

V is TRBV4-3 and J is TRBJ2-3; D is tentatively TRBD1 or TRBD2 (5 bases each). V was trimmed by 0 bases and J by 5 bases, leaving 9 bases between them. This CDR3 region has 14 residues. Germline V gene lookup returns CDR1 LGHNA and CDR2 YSLEER. DNA of the CDR3: TGCGCCAGCAGCCAAGAGGGGGATCGAGATACGCAGTATTTT. Translated, it gives CASSQEGDRDTQYF.

The rearrangement uses TRBV10-3 and TRBJ1-2, with 7 bases fitting TRBD1. The J segment lost 4 bases and the V segment lost 11 bases, leaving 19 bases of the junction unmatched. The CDR3 is made up of 16 amino acids. Germline CDR1 is ENHRY and CDR2 is SYGVKD. The CDR3: CAVLTPGQNYGYGYTF. The CDR3 DNA is TGTGCCGTATTAACTCCGGGACAGAACTATGGCTATGGCTACACCTTC.